This note documents a single T cell receptor beta chain sequence. The target of this receptor is not known. The sample holds no much larger clone one base away, and base qualities are not on file. Another Seattle source contributed samples from volunteer blood donors who had recovered from COVID-19. Each collaborating institution followed its own protocols to collect whole blood in K2EDTA tubes. For TCRbeta analysis, collaborator samples were shipped as frozen whole blood, as isolated PBMCs, or as DNA extracted from either sample type. TCRbeta CDR3 regions were amplified from genomic DNA by means of the immunoSEQ Assay, a bias-controlled multiplex PCR. Turning to the authors' computational methods: Nucleated cell counts per sample were estimated from amplification of reference gene primers within the assay. To quantify the absolute abundance of each unique TCRbeta CDR3 rearrangement, sequence reads were collapsed and filtered. Productive Simpson clonality was computed per sample as the square root of Simpson's diversity index over productive rearrangements. Not all clones reach the TCRdb copy of this immuneACCESS table, which keeps in-frame sequences only. Checked studies attribute under half of the gap to unresolved V genes and leave the rest unexplained. Clonal size and the V and J genes are those of that table, whereas D and trimming came from the DNA. The sample includes 130,000 to 150,000 clones, with over 70% observed a single time. The leading ten clones occupy 3.5% to 4% of the sample.

These data belong to a study of blood T cell repertoires in COVID-19 (TCRdb year 2020). For the wider study: The collaborator samples originated in the United States, Italy and Spain and spanned the acute and convalescent phases of COVID-19. The prospective study material was composed of cDNA or gDNA derived from T cells, B-cell-depleted T cells, or PBMCs. Deeply sampled blood TCRbeta repertoires from subjects exposed to, actively infected with, or recovered from COVID-19 were included in the dataset. A freely available public database, intended as a resource for researchers studying the immune response to SARS-CoV-2, is where the repertoires were released. The samples were drawn from two sources: the first 160 participants of the ongoing ImmuneRACE study, and fewer than 1,500 subjects contributed by 6 global collaborators. Sample metadata almost always included a de-identified subject ID, COVID-19 status, age in years and sex. Where available, HLA class I and class II types were taken from metadata supplied by the sample provider and were not determined by assay-based typing. Overall results and qualifications from the work: Clinical and demographic metadata were provided uncurated, with the amount varying by source and participant.

V gives up 5 bases and J gives up 7 bases, and the segment between their germline ends measures 18 bases. Inclusive of the bounding cysteine and phenylalanine, the CDR3 is 15 residues long. Of the read, only the CDR3 DNA is kept; its 45 bases are in frame from base 1. CDR1 and CDR2 are read off the germline V gene (reference sequence) as LNHDA and SQIVND. The clonotype comes from a man aged 65 to 85 who had recovered from COVID-19. What was sequenced was peripheral blood. This receptor chain uses TRBV19 and TRBJ1-5; the D region possibly corresponds to TRBD1 (6 bases align). This receptor carries the CDR3 CASSYRAAGAQPQHF. DNA sequence: TGTGCCAGTAGTTACAGGGCCGCGGGGGCGCAGCCCCAGCATTTT.